These 19 T cell receptor beta chains were sequenced from one sample in a study of cytomegalovirus exposure and HLA in healthy donors. The PCR had 60 Vbeta and 13 Jbeta primers. Data came from immunoSEQ multiplex PCR; TCRdb stores just in-frame clones and leaves some out. Among fewer than 85,000 clones listed, roughly 78% were seen once. The sequenced sample was PBMCs. The receptors were sampled from a woman in her thirties or forties in good health and CMV-seropositive.

This chain links TRBV4-2 with TRBJ2-3, with D unclear. Germline V gene lookup returns CDR1 LGHNA and CDR2 YNFKEQ. This CDR3 has 14 residues. Trimming took off 0 bases at V and 2 bases at J, with 6 bases between the two ends. DNA of the CDR3: TGTGCCAGCAGCCAAGAGAGGTCCACAGATACGCAGTATTTT. Amino acids: CASSQERSTDTQYF.

In nucleotides, the CDR3 is TGTGCCAGCAGAGACAGCTATGGCTACACCTTC. The encoded protein is CASRDSYGYTF. The chain combines TRBV6-5 with TRBJ1-2; D is perhaps TRBD1 (5 bases). Deletions cut 6 bases from V and 4 bases from J, with 6 bases between. In germline, CDR1 is MNHEY, CDR2 SVGAGI. This CDR3 contains 11 residues.

The chain combines TRBV4-2 with TRBJ1-4, with 11 bases identical to TRBD1. V shed 4 bases, J shed 8 bases, and the junction held 9 bases outside the gene matches. Germline loops: CDR1 LGHNA, CDR2 YNFKEQ. CDR3 length: 16 amino acids. CDR3 sequence: CASSRAGTGGQEKLFF. The CDR3 coding sequence is TGTGCCAGCAGCCGAGCCGGGACAGGGGGGCAGGAAAAACTGTTTTTT.

The chain couples TRBV9 to TRBJ2-2, with 11 bases matching TRBD1. CDR1 and CDR2 from the germline V gene are SGDLS and YYNGEE. V was pared by 7 bases and J by 8 bases, with 10 bases of the junction left unmatched. This CDR3 has 15 amino acids. The CDR3 sequence: CASGRDRGNGGELFF. CDR3 DNA: TGTGCCAGCGGACGGGACAGGGGGAATGGTGGGGAGCTGTTTTTT.

The genes are TRBV7-2 and TRBJ2-7; 9 positions match TRBD2. The CDR3 consists of 14 residues. Germline V gene lookup returns CDR1 SGHTA and CDR2 FQGNSA. V was clipped by 4 bases and J by 2 bases; unmatched bases: 3. The CDR3 DNA sequence: TGTGCCAGCAGCTCGCGGGGGGGCCCCTACGAGCAGTACTTC. Amino acid sequence: CASSSRGGPYEQYF.

This clone was counted between two and nine times. The chain uses TRBV6-5 and TRBJ1-1; TRBD1 agrees at 7 bases. CDR3 size: 14 residues. Trimming at V came to 5 bases and at J to 4 bases, leaving 7 bases not matched to a gene. Germline assignment: CDR1 MNHEY and CDR2 SVGAGI. CDR3 in DNA: TGTGCCAGCAGTCCACCGACAGGGACCACTGAAGCTTTCTTT. Its translation: CASSPPTGTTEAFF.

This clone was seen a single time. This sequence joins TRBV4-1 and TRBJ2-7; 7 nucleotides agree with TRBD1. Unmatched junction bases numbered 3, after V lost 3 bases and J lost 1 base. This CDR3 contains 14 residues. CDR1 is MGHRA and CDR2 is YSYEKL in the germline V gene. This chain's CDR3 is CASSHLQGSYEQYF. The CDR3 coding sequence is TGCGCCAGCAGCCATTTACAGGGGTCCTACGAGCAGTACTTC.

The chain combines TRBV2 with TRBJ1-6, with 7 bases that match TRBD1. With 4 bases clipped from V and 1 base from J, the junction kept 1 base outside the gene matches. This CDR3 is 15 amino acids long. Germline lookup yields CDR1 SNHLY and CDR2 FYNNEI. CDR3 in DNA: TGTGCCAGCAGTGCAGGGGGATCCTATAATTCACCCCTCCACTTT. Its protein is CASSAGGSYNSPLHF.

V usage is TRBV7-9 and J usage is TRBJ2-7, with TRBD1 as a possible D gene (6 bases). Germline values: CDR1 SEHNR, CDR2 FQNEAQ (reference sequence). CDR3 size: 16 residues. V lost 4 bases and J 5 bases, leaving 21 bases between the germline ends. In DNA, the CDR3 is TGTGCCAGCAGCTATACCGGGACACCCTCCCGGGACGAGCAGTACTTC. Encoded protein: CASSYTGTPSRDEQYF.

This chain joins TRBV6-1 and TRBJ1-2; the D gene is possibly TRBD1 (6 bases). V was clipped by 3 bases and J by 2 bases, with 7 bases between them. The CDR3 sequence is 13 residues long. The V gene's germline CDR1 is MNHNS and CDR2 SASEGT. CDR3 protein: CASSEDSNYGYTF. CDR3 nucleotides: TGTGCCAGCAGTGAGGACAGCAACTATGGCTACACCTTC.

The V and J genes are TRBV11-2 and TRBJ2-5; 12 positions match TRBD2. The ends lost 6 bases at V and 7 bases at J; junction bases unmatched: 9. The CDR3 is 15 residues long. The germline CDR1 and CDR2 sequences are SGHAT and FQNNGV. This CDR3 is CASSPTSGGPGTQYF. CDR3 DNA sequence: TGTGCCAGCAGTCCGACTAGCGGGGGCCCAGGGACCCAGTACTTC.

V usage is TRBV10-1 and J usage is TRBJ2-2, with D maybe TRBD1 (5 bases). The germline V gene encodes CDR1 WNHNN and CDR2 SYGVQD (reference sequence). V was trimmed by 6 bases and J by 3 bases, leaving 8 bases between them. The CDR3 is made up of 13 amino acids. CDR3 loop: CASSSRDTGELFF. CDR3 bases: TGCGCCAGCAGCAGCAGGGACACCGGGGAGCTGTTTTTT.

Concerning this clone: Its ends do not fully match the called genes, so a read error is possible. This rearrangement joins TRBV6-5 to TRBJ1-2, with 9 bases that match TRBD1. Germline V gene sequence: CDR1 MNHEY, CDR2 SVGAGI. The CDR3 runs 13 residues. The CDR3 DNA reads as TGTGCCAGCAGCTCAACAGGGGGCTATGGCTACCCCTTC. This translates into CASSSTGGYGYPF.

J is TRBJ1-2 and V is TRBV6-1; no firm D call. Germline lookup yields CDR1 MNHNS and CDR2 SASEGT. The V end was cut by 4 bases, the J end by 4 bases, with 16 bases between. CDR3 length: 15 amino acids. The CDR3, as DNA: TGTGCCAGCAGTGCCGGGTCCTCCGGCTCCTATGGCTACACCTTC. Translating gives CASSAGSSGSYGYTF.

By its share, this clone is medium-sized (0.01 to 0.1%). The chain recombines TRBV5-6 with TRBJ1-6, with D possibly being TRBD1 (6 bases). CDR3 length: 14 residues. CDR1 and CDR2 (germline): SGHDT, YYEEEE. V shed 3 bases and J shed 7 bases, with 11 bases lying between them. CDR3 sequence (DNA): TGTGCCAGCAGCTCGCCGGGACAAAATTCACCCCTCCACTTT. It specifies CASSSPGQNSPLHF.

The chain combines TRBV19 with TRBJ1-1, with 7 bases identical to TRBD1. The CDR3 is made up of 16 amino acids. Losses at the gene ends were 1 base for V and 0 bases for J; bases not matched to a gene: 5. Germline assignment: CDR1 LNHDA and CDR2 SQIVND (reference sequence). The CDR3 sequence is CASSIGKGALNTEAFF. The CDR3 DNA reads TGTGCCAGTAGTATAGGGAAGGGGGCCCTGAACACTGAAGCTTTCTTT.

The genes are TRBV30 and TRBJ2-1, with 7 bases fitting TRBD2. The germline gives CDR1 GTSNPN, CDR2 SVGIG (reference sequence). With V trimmed by 5 bases and J by 0 bases, 7 bases remained unmatched. This CDR3 comprises 15 residues. For the CDR3, the DNA is TGTGCCTGGGCTCCGACTAGCCGCTCCTACAATGAGCAGTTCTTC. Its protein product is CAWAPTSRSYNEQFF.

This clone has more than one count but fewer than ten. The chain carries TRBV5-6 and TRBJ2-3; 9 nucleotides line up with TRBD2. The CDR3 sequence is 16 residues long. The ends lost 0 bases at V and 8 bases at J; junction bases unmatched: 10. Germline V gene lookup returns CDR1 SGHDT and CDR2 YYEEEE. The CDR3 region has the DNA TGTGCCAGCAGCTTGGTACGGCTAGCGGGGTTGGGTACGCAGTATTTT. Its protein product is CASSLVRLAGLGTQYF.

V usage is TRBV2 and J usage is TRBJ1-2; TRBD1 matches 8 bases. In germline, CDR1 is SNHLY, CDR2 FYNNEI. The CDR3 has 15 amino acids. With 6 bases clipped from V and 4 bases from J, the junction kept 10 bases outside the gene matches. The CDR3 DNA sequence: TGTGCCAGCAGCTCGGACAGGGTTCTACTCTATGGCTACACCTTC. It encodes CASSSDRVLLYGYTF.